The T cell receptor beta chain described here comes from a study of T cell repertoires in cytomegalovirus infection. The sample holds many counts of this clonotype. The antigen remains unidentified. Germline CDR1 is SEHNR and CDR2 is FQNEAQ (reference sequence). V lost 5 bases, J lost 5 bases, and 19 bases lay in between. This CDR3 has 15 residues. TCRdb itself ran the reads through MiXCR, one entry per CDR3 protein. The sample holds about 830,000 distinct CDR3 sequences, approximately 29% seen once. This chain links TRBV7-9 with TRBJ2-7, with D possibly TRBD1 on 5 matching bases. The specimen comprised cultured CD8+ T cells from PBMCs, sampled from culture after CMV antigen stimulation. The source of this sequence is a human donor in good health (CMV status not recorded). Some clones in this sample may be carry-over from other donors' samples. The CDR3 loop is CASSPFGAGLHEQYF. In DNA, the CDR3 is TGTGCCAGCAGCCCTTTTGGGGCAGGGTTACACGAGCAGTACTTC. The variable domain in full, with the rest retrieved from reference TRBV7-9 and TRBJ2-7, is DTGVSQNPRHKITKRGQNVTFRCDPISEHNRLYWYRQTLGQGPEFLTYFQNEAQLEKSRLLSDRFSAERPKGSFSTLEIQRTEQGDSAMYLCASSPFGAGLHEQYFGPGTRLTVT.